The 14 T cell receptor beta chains below come from one sample, sequenced in a study of cytomegalovirus exposure and HLA in healthy donors. Amplification used 60 Vbeta primers and 13 Jbeta primers. Sequencing was performed with immunoSEQ multiplex PCR; in TCRdb, only in-frame clones are kept and a portion is missing. The repertoire holds about 89,000 clones, about 75% seen once, with 10% in the top ten. The sequenced material came from PBMCs. The receptors were sampled from a man aged 25 to 45 in good health and CMV-seropositive.

A remark on this clone: One end of the junction does not line up with germline, which may come from a read error. J is TRBJ1-5 and V is TRBV7-9; a possible D gene is TRBD1 (5 bases). Germline assignment: CDR1 SEHNR and CDR2 FQNEAQ (reference sequence). The CDR3 extends over 16 amino acids. The CDR3 DNA follows: TGTTCCAGCAGCTCACCCGCTCAGGGATCCCATCAGCCCCAGCATTTT. Amino acids: CSSSSPAQGSHQPQHF.

There are a few counts of this clone. The CDR3 DNA reads as TGTGCCAGCAGTTCTACAGGCTACGAGCAGTACTTC. Translating gives CASSSTGYEQYF. The chain couples TRBV27 to TRBJ2-7, with TRBD1 as a possible D gene (5 bases). Germline loops: CDR1 MNHEY, CDR2 SMNVEV (reference sequence). This CDR3 is built from 12 residues. V lost 4 bases and J 3 bases, leaving 7 bases between the germline ends.

The gene calls are TRBV19 and TRBJ2-1; perhaps TRBD1 as D (6 bases). This CDR3 spans 12 amino acids. V was pared by 9 bases and J by 5 bases, with 11 bases between. Germline loops: CDR1 LNHDA, CDR2 SQIVND (reference sequence). CDR3 amino acids: CASQDSNNEQFF. In DNA form, the CDR3 reads TGTGCCAGCCAGGACAGCAACAATGAGCAGTTCTTC.

The chain has TRBV10-3 and TRBJ1-5, with D hard to call. CDR3 size: 15 residues. The germline V gene has CDR1 ENHRY and CDR2 SYGVKD. The V and J ends lost 0 bases and 0 bases respectively, with 6 bases between them. CDR3 sequence: CAISESGHSNQPQHF. The CDR3 nucleotides read TGTGCCATCAGTGAGTCCGGTCATAGCAATCAGCCCCAGCATTTT.

The chain links TRBV9 to TRBJ2-1; D is unclear. The V and J ends lost 4 bases and 0 bases respectively, with 11 bases between them. The CDR3 is 15 amino acids. Germline values: CDR1 SGDLS, CDR2 YYNGEE. As DNA, the CDR3 is TGTGCCAGCAGCTCCGGCGGCAGCTCCTACAATGAGCAGTTCTTC. The encoded protein is CASSSGGSSYNEQFF.

CDR3 loop: CASSPDLQYNEQFF. The CDR3 DNA is TGTGCCAGCTCACCCGACCTACAGTACAATGAGCAGTTCTTC. The chain couples TRBV18 to TRBJ2-1; D call uncertain. With 3 bases removed from V and 4 bases from J, the gap between germline ends came to 10 bases. This CDR3 region has 14 residues. Germline V gene sequence: CDR1 KGHSH, CDR2 LQKENI. The entire variable domain, with the rest obtained from reference TRBV18 and TRBJ2-1, is as follows: NAGVMQNPRHLVRRRGQEARLRCSPMKGHSHVYWYRQLPEEGLKFMVYLQKENIIDESGMPKERFSAEFPKEGPSILRIQQVVRGDSAAYFCASSPDLQYNEQFFGPGTRLTVL.

The rearrangement links TRBV9 to TRBJ2-3; the D is unclear. The CDR3 totals 13 residues. V was cut by 0 bases and J by 2 bases, with 4 bases left in between. Germline CDR1 is SGDLS and CDR2 is YYNGEE. In DNA form, the CDR3 reads TGTGCCAGCAGCGTAGGGGCCACAGATACGCAGTATTTT. Its protein product is CASSVGATDTQYF.

V gene TRBV27 combines with J gene TRBJ1-5; tentatively, D is TRBD1 (5 bases). Germline V lookup: CDR1 MNHEY, CDR2 SMNVEV (reference sequence). The CDR3 has 13 residues. V was cut by 6 bases and J by 6 bases, with 12 bases left in between. CDR3 bases: TGTGCCAGCAGCTTCGGGGGGGTTCAGCCCCAGCATTTT. Amino acids: CASSFGGVQPQHF.

The chain uses TRBV5-1 and TRBJ1-2; weak D call: TRBD1 (5 bases). The CDR3 has 15 residues. Trimming pared 4 bases from V and 1 base from J, leaving 14 bases between. From germline, CDR1 is SGHRS and CDR2 YFSETQ. CDR3 bases: TGCGCCAGCAGCATCGACAGCGAAAATAACTATGGCTACACCTTC. This translates into CASSIDSENNYGYTF. Supplemented by reference TRBV5-1 and TRBJ1-2, the full variable domain reads KAGVTQTPRYLIKTRGQQVTLSCSPISGHRSVSWYQQTPGQGLQFLFEYFSETQRNKGNFPGRFSGRQFSNSRSEMNVSTLELGDSALYLCASSIDSENNYGYTFGSGTRLTVV.

This clone was observed a few times. V usage is TRBV9 and J usage is TRBJ1-4; 7 bases line up with TRBD1. The CDR3 totals 14 residues. The V gene's germline CDR1 is SGDLS and CDR2 YYNGEE. The V gene end was trimmed by 2 bases and the J gene end by 8 bases; junction bases not matched to a gene: 6. CDR3 DNA sequence: TGTGCCAGCAGCGTTTTCAAGACAGGGGAAAAACTGTTTTTT. Its translation is CASSVFKTGEKLFF.

The rearrangement uses TRBV28 and TRBJ2-3; TRBD2 matches at 11 bases. The CDR3 extends over 16 amino acids. J was trimmed by 1 base and V by 4 bases; bases with no gene match: 4. Germline V lookup: CDR1 MDHEN, CDR2 SYDVKM. In DNA form, the CDR3 reads TGTGCCAGCAGTTCCCCGACTAGCGGGGGCACAGATACGCAGTATTTT. Translating it yields CASSSPTSGGTDTQYF.

This chain uses TRBV7-2 with TRBJ2-3; 9 bases are a match to TRBD2. CDR1 is SGHTA, CDR2 FQGNSA, per germline. The J segment lost 7 bases and the V segment lost 1 base, leaving 9 bases of the junction unmatched. This CDR3 region has 16 residues. The CDR3: CASSLGGGGGGYTQYF. In DNA form, the CDR3 reads TGTGCCAGCAGCTTAGGCGGGGGGGGCGGCGGATATACGCAGTATTTT.

The chain carries TRBV7-2 and TRBJ2-7, with D tentatively TRBD2 (5 bases). Germline loops: CDR1 SGHTA, CDR2 FQGNSA. The CDR3 has 13 residues. The ends were cut back, 2 bases at V and 7 bases at J, with 12 bases in the middle. CDR3 sequence: CASSLTRPVEQYF. DNA for the CDR3: TGTGCCAGCAGCTTAACTAGACCCGTGGAGCAGTACTTC.

This clone has just one count. The chain joins TRBV4-3 to TRBJ2-7; D perhaps matches TRBD2 (7 bases). Trimming took 1 base from V and 3 from J, leaving 10 bases between them. Germline values: CDR1 LGHNA, CDR2 YSLEER. CDR3 size: 14 residues. Written as DNA, the CDR3 is TGCGCCAGCAGCCAAGCGGGGGGCAACTACGAGCAGTACTTC. It yields the protein CASSQAGGNYEQYF.